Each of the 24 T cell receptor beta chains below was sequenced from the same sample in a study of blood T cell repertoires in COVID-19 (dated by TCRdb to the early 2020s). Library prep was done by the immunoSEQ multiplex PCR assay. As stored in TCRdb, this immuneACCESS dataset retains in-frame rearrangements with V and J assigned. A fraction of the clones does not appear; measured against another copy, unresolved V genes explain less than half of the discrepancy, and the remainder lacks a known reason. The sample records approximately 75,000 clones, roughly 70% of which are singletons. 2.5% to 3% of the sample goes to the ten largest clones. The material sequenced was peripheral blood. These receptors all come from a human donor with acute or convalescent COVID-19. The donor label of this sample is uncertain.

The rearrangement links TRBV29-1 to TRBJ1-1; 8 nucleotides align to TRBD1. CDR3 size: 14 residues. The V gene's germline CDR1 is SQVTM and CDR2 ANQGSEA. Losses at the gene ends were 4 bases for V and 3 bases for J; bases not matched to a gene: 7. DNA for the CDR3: TGCAGCGTTGTCGCAGGGGGCCACGACACTGAAGCTTTCTTT. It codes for CSVVAGGHDTEAFF.

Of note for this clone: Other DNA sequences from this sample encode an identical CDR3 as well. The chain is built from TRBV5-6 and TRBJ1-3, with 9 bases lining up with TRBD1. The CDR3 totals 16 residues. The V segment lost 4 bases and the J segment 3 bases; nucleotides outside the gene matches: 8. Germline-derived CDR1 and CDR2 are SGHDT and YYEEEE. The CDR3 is CASSLNTGGGGNTIYF. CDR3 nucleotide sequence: TGTGCCAGCAGCCTCAATACAGGGGGCGGTGGAAACACCATATATTTT.

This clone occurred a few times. The CDR3 here is CASSLAGTYNEQFF. CDR3 sequence (DNA): TGTGCCAGCAGCTTAGCGGGGACTTACAATGAGCAGTTCTTC. The chain couples TRBV7-9 to TRBJ2-1; perhaps TRBD2 as D (6 bases). Trimming pared 0 bases from V and 4 bases from J, leaving 7 bases between. The germline gives CDR1 SEHNR, CDR2 FQNEAQ (reference sequence). There are 14 residues in the CDR3.

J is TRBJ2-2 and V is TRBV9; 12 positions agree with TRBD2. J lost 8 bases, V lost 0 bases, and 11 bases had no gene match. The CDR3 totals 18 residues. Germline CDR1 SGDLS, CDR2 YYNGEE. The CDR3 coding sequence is TGTGCCAGCAGCGTAGCATCGGAATCTAGCGGGAGGGAGGGGGAGCTGTTTTTT. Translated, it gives CASSVASESSGREGELFF.

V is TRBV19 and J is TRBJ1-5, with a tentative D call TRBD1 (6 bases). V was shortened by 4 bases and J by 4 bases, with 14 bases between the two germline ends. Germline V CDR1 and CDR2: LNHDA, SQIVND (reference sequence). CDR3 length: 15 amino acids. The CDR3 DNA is TGTGCCAGTAGTACCCCCCAGGGGCAGAATCAGCCCCAGCATTTT. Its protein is CASSTPQGQNQPQHF.

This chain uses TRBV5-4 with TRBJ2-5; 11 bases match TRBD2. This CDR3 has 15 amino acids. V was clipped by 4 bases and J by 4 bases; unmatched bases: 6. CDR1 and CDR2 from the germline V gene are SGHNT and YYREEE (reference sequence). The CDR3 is CASSLTSGRGETQYF. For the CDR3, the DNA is TGTGCCAGCAGCCTTACTAGCGGGAGAGGAGAGACCCAGTACTTC.

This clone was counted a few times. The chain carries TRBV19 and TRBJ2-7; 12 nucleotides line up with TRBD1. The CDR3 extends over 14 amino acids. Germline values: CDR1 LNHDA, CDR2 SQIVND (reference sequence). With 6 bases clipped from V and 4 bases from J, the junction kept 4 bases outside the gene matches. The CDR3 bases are TGTGCCAGTAGCGGGACAGGGGGCACTTACGAGCAGTACTTC. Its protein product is CASSGTGGTYEQYF.

The CDR3 DNA sequence: TGTGCCAGTACTACAGGGTTTGGAACTGAAGCTTTCTTT. Amino acid sequence: CASTTGFGTEAFF. This chain uses TRBV19 with TRBJ1-1, with D perhaps TRBD1 (6 bases). The V end lost 7 bases, the J end lost 5 bases, and 14 bases lay between the germline ends. Germline CDR1 is LNHDA and CDR2 is SQIVND (reference sequence). CDR3 length: 13 amino acids. The full variable domain, in which reference TRBV19 and TRBJ1-1 provide the parts outside the CDR3, is DGGITQSPKYLFRKEGQNVTLSCEQNLNHDAMYWYRQDPGQGLRLIYYSQIVNDFQKGDIAEGYSVSREKKESFPLTVTSAQKNPTAFYLCASTTGFGTEAFFGQGTRLTVV.

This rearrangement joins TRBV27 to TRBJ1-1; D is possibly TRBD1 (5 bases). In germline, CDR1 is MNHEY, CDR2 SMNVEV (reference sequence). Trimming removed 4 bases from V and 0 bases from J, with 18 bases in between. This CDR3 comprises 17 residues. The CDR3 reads CASSSLQAPGMNTEAFF. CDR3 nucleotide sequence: TGTGCCAGCAGTTCATTACAGGCGCCGGGCATGAACACTGAAGCTTTCTTT.

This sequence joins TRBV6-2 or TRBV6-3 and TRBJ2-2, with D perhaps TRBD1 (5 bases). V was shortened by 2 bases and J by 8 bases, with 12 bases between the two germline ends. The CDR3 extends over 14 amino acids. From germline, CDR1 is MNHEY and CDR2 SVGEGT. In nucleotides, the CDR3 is TGTGCCAGCAGTTACCAGGGAATGGTGGGGGAGCTGTTTTTT. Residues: CASSYQGMVGELFF.

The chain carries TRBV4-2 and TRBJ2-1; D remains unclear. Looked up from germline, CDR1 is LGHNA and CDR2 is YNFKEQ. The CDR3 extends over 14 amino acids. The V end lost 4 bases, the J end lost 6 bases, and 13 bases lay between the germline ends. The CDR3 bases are TGTGCCAGCAGCCCCTTCCCTCGAGGCAATGAGCAGTTCTTC. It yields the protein CASSPFPRGNEQFF.

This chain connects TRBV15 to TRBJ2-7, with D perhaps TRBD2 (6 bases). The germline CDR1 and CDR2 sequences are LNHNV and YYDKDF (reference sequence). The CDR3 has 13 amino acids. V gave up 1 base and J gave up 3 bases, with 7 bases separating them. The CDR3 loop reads CATSRGGVYEQYF. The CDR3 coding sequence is TGTGCCACCAGCAGAGGGGGGGTCTACGAGCAGTACTTC.

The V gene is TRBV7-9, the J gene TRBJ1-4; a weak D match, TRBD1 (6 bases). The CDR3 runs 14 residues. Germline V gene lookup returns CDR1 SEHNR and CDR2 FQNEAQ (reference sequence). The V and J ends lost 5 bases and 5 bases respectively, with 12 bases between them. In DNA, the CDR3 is TGTGCCAGCAGCAGGAGCAGGGGAAATGAAAAACTGTTTTTT. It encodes CASSRSRGNEKLFF. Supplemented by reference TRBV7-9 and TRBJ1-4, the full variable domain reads DTGVSQNPRHKITKRGQNVTFRCDPISEHNRLYWYRQTLGQGPEFLTYFQNEAQLEKSRLLSDRFSAERPKGSFSTLEIQRTEQGDSAMYLCASSRSRGNEKLFFGSGTQLSVL.

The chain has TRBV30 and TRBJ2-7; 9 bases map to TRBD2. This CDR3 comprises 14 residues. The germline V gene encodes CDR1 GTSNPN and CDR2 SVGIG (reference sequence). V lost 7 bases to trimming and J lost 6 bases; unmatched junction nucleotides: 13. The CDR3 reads CASDHASGKGEQYF. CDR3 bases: TGTGCCTCGGACCATGCTAGCGGGAAAGGCGAGCAGTACTTC.

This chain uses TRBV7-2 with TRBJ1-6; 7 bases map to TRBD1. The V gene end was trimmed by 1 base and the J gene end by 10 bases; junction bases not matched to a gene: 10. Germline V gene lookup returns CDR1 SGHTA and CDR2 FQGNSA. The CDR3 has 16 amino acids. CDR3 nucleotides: TGTGCCAGCAGCTTAGGCGGGACAGCCATTGTCTCACCCCTCCACTTT. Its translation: CASSLGGTAIVSPLHF.

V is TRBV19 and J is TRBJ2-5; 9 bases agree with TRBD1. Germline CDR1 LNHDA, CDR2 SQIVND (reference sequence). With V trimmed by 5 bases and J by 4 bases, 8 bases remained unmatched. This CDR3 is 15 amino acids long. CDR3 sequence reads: CASSQNPDRGETQYF. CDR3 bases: TGTGCCAGTAGTCAGAATCCGGACAGGGGAGAGACCCAGTACTTC.

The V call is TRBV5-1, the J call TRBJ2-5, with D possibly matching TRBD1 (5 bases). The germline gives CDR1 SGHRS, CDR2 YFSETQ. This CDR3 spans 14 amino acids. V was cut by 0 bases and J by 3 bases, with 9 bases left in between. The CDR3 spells CASSLAAREETQYF. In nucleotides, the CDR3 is TGCGCCAGCAGCTTGGCCGCCAGGGAAGAGACCCAGTACTTC.

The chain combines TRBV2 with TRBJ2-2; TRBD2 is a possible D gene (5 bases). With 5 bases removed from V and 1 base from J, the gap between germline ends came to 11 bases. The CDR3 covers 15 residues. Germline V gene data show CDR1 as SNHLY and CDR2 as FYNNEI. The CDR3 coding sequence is TGTGCCAGCAGTCCTAGGAGGCAGAACACCGGGGAGCTGTTTTTT. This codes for CASSPRRQNTGELFF.

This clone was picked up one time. In nucleotides, the CDR3 is TGTGCCAGCAGCCAATTGGCTAGCGGGGGCCCATACAATGAGCAGTTCTTC. Translating gives CASSQLASGGPYNEQFF. V and J are TRBV4-2 and TRBJ2-1; 10 positions match TRBD2. This CDR3 region has 17 residues. V shed 2 bases and J 4 bases; nucleotides not matched to a gene: 8. The germline V gene has CDR1 LGHNA and CDR2 YNFKEQ.

This CDR3 reads CASSPRGPQYTEAFF. In nucleotides, the CDR3 is TGTGCCAGCAGCCCCAGGGGCCCCCAGTACACTGAAGCTTTCTTT. The chain combines TRBV9 with TRBJ1-1, with D perhaps matching TRBD1 (6 bases). The CDR3 spans 15 residues. V lost 4 bases to trimming and J lost 3 bases, with 16 bases between them. From germline, CDR1 is SGDLS and CDR2 YYNGEE.

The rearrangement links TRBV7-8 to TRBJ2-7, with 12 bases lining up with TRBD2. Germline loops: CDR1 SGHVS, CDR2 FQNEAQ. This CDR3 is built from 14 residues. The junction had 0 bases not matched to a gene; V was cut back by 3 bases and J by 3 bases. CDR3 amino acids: CASSLTSGSYEQYF. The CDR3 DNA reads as TGTGCCAGCAGCTTGACTAGCGGGAGCTACGAGCAGTACTTC.

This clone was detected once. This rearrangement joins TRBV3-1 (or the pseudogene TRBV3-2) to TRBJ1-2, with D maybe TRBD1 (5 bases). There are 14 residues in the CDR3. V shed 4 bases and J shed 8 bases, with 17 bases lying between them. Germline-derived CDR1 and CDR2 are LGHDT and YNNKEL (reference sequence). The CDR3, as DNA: TGTGCCAGCAGCCCTAACGGGGGTGCCAGCGGCTACACCTTC. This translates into CASSPNGGASGYTF.

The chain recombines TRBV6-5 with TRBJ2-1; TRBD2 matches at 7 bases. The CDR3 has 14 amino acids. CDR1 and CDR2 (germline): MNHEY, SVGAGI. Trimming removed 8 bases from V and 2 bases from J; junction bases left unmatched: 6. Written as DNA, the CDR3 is TGTGCCAGCCTGGGGGGGGGTACCTACAATGAGCAGTTCTTC. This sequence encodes CASLGGGTYNEQFF.

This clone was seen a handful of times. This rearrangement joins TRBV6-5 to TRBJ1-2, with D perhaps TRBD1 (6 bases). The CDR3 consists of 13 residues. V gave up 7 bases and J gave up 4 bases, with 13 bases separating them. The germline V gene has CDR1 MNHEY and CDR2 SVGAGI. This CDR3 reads CASTNGGAYGYTF. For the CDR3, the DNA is TGTGCCAGCACCAACGGGGGGGCCTATGGCTACACCTTC.